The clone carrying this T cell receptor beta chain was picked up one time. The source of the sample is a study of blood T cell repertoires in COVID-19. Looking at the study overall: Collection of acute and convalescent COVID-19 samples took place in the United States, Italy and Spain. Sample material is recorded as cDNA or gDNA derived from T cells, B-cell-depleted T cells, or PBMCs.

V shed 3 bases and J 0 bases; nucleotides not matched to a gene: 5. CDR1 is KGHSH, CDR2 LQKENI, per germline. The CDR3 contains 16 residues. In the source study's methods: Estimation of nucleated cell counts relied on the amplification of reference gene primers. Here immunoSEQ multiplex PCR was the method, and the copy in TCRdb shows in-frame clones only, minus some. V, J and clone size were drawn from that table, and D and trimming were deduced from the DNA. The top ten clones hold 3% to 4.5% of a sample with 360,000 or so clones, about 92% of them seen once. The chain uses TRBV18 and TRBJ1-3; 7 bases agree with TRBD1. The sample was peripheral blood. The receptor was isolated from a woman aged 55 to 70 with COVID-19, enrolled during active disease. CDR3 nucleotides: TGTGCCAGCTCACCCGGGACAGCCAGCTCTGGAAACACCATATATTTT. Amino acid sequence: CASSPGTASSGNTIYF.